The clone carrying this TCR beta chain appeared a few times. Its antigen remains unidentified. The entry originates in a study of beta chain features in type 1 diabetes. Whole-study results and caveats: It was among patients, rather than healthy donors, that naive, central memory and Treg TCRB repertoires appeared more similar. Shortening of TCRB CDR3s, moderate but significant, appeared in all four CD4+ subsets of Type 1 diabetes patients.

Of the isolated RNA, all was reverse transcribed, and so the sequenced material was expressed TCRB transcripts. Naive, central memory and regulatory T cell samples yielded roughly 3.6 million reads on average. The table came from immunoSEQ multiplex PCR; TCRdb's copy has only in-frame clones and leaves some out. The table shows 300,000 or so clones, with 14% occurring only once. The CDR3 is 14 amino acids. V lost 5 bases, J lost 6 bases, and 9 bases stayed unmatched. Germline CDR1 is MNHNY and CDR2 is SVGAGI (reference sequence). Averaging approximately 120 mL, one heparinised blood draw came from each individual donor.

The V call is TRBV6-6, the J call TRBJ2-7; 8 bases line up with TRBD1. This clonotype was obtained from a man between 25 and 39 years old with type 1 diabetes. The sequenced material came from naive CD4+ T cells from blood. The CDR3 here is CASSARTGTGEQYF. In nucleotides, the CDR3 is TGTGCCAGCAGTGCCCGGACAGGGACGGGCGAGCAGTACTTC.